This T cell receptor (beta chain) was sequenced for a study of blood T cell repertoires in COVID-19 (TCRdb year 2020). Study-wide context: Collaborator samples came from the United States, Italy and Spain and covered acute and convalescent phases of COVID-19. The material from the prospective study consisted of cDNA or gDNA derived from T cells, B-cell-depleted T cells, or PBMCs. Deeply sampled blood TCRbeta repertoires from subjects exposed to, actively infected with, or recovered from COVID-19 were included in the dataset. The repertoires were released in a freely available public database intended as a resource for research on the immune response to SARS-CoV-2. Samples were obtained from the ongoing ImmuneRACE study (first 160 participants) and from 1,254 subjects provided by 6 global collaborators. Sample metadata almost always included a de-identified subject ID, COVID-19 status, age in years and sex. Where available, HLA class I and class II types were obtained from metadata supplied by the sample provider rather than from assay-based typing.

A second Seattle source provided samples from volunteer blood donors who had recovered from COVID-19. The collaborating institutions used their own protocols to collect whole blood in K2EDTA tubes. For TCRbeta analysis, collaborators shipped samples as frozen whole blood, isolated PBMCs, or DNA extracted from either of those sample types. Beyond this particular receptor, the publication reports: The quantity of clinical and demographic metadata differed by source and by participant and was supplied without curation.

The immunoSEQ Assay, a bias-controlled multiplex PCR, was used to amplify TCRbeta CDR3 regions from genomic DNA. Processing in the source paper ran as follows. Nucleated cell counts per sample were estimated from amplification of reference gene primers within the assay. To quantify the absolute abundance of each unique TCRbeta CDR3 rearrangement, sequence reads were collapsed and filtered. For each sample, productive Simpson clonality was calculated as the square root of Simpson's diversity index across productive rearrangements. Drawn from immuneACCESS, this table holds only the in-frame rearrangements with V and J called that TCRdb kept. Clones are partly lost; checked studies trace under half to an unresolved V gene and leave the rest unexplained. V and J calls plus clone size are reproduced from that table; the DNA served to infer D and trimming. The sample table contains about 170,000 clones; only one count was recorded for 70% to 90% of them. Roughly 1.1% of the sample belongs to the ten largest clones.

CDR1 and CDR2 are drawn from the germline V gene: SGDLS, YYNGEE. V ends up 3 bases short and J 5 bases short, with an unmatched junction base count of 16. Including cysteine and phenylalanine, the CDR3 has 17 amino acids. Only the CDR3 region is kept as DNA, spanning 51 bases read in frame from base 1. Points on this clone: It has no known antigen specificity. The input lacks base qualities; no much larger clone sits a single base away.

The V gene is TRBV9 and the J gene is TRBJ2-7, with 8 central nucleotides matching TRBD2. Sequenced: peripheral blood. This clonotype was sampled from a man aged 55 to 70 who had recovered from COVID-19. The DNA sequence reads TGTGCCAGCAGCGAGGGCGGGGGGCCGCCCCGTTTTCACGAGCAGTACTTC. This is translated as CASSEGGGPPRFHEQYF.